This T cell receptor (beta chain) was retrieved from a study of shared clonotypes between healthy human individuals. Study at large: The study used three CD4 naive, three CD4 memory, two CD8 naive and one CD8 memory plate per donor.

The germline V and J ends were trimmed by 4 bases and 4 bases, with 23 bases remaining between them. Germline CDR1 is SGHDT and CDR2 is YYEEEE. The CDR3 consists of 17 residues. Several immunoSEQ plates held equal portions of the genomic DNA taken from each subset. Data came from immunoSEQ multiplex PCR; TCRdb stores just in-frame clones and leaves some out. The sample records fewer than 1.8 million clones, approximately 98.5% being singletons. The clonotype was recovered from a man aged 25-45 years in good health. Sequencing was carried out using naive CD4+ T cells sorted from blood. This sample's subset: CD45RA+ positively selected. This chain connects TRBV5-6 to TRBJ2-5; D is perhaps TRBD1 (6 bases). The DNA of the CDR3 is TGTGCCAGCAGCCAACAGGGTATCGGCGATCACAGAGAGACCCAGTACTTC. Its translation is CASSQQGIGDHRETQYF.